The 11 T cell receptor beta chains in this list originate from one sample, sequenced in a study of shared clonotypes between healthy human individuals (dated by TCRdb to 2020 to 2021). Receptor amplification or capture employed the immunoSEQ multiplex PCR assay. The clones in this table, taken by TCRdb from immuneACCESS, are in-frame only. Not every clone is retained; where verified, under half of the shortfall comes from an unresolved V gene, and the cause of the rest is unknown. Counted in this sample were some 240,000 clones; approximately 65% of them appeared once. The ten largest clones capture roughly 10% of the sample. Material for sequencing was memory CD4+ T cells sorted from blood. The cell subset or site label here, explained by the study, means: CD45RA-negative fraction. The receptors shown here come from a man aged 30-40 years in good health.

This clone has a handful of counts. The V gene is TRBV6-5, the J gene TRBJ2-3; possible D gene TRBD2, 5 bases. This CDR3 contains 12 residues. Trimming took 4 bases from V and 10 from J, leaving 12 bases between them. CDR1 MNHEY and CDR2 SVGAGI come from the germline V gene. Here the CDR3 DNA reads TGTGCCAGCAGTTCCCCGGGATTATCGCAGTATTTT. Translating gives CASSSPGLSQYF.

The J gene is TRBJ2-7, the V gene TRBV10-3; D might be TRBD1 or TRBD2, each matching 7 bases. The germline V gene encodes CDR1 ENHRY and CDR2 SYGVKD. V dropped 2 bases and J dropped 3 bases, with 17 bases sitting between them. This CDR3 is built from 16 residues. CDR3 coding DNA: TGTGCCATCAGTGAGGCAGGGGGGAGGGCTGGCTACGAGCAGTACTTC. Residues: CAISEAGGRAGYEQYF.

This clone was detected a few times. V is TRBV5-4 and J is TRBJ2-7, with D possibly being TRBD1 or TRBD2 (5 bases each). V shed 4 bases and J shed 7 bases, with 15 bases lying between them. CDR1 is SGHNT and CDR2 is YYREEE in the germline V gene (reference sequence). This CDR3 spans 13 amino acids. This chain's CDR3 is CASSTRESGEQYF. The CDR3, as DNA: TGTGCCAGCAGCACCAGGGAGTCGGGGGAGCAGTACTTC.

The CDR3 DNA reads TGTGCCAGCACCCCAGCGGGACAGGGTCGCGAGCAGTACTTC. Protein sequence: CASTPAGQGREQYF. V is TRBV28 and J is TRBJ2-7; 9 positions agree with TRBD1. The V gene end was trimmed by 7 bases and the J gene end by 6 bases; junction bases not matched to a gene: 10. The CDR3 loop spans 14 amino acids. Germline lookup yields CDR1 MDHEN and CDR2 SYDVKM. Using reference TRBV28 and TRBJ2-7 for the parts outside the CDR3, the full variable domain is DVKVTQSSRYLVKRTGEKVFLECVQDMDHENMFWYRQDPGLGLRLIYFSYDVKMKEKGDIPEGYSVSREKKERFSLILESASTNQTSMYLCASTPAGQGREQYFGPGTRLTVT.

The gene calls are TRBV5-4 and TRBJ2-1; 8 bases fit TRBD1. In germline, CDR1 is SGHNT, CDR2 YYREEE (reference sequence). This CDR3 contains 14 residues. Losses at the gene ends were 4 bases for V and 7 bases for J; bases not matched to a gene: 7. DNA for the CDR3: TGTGCCAGCAGCCCACGGGACAGGATTAATGAGCAGTTCTTC. This translates into CASSPRDRINEQFF. Based on the CDR3 plus reference TRBV5-4 and TRBJ2-1, the full variable domain is ETGVTQSPTHLIKTRGQQVTLRCSSQSGHNTVSWYQQALGQGPQFIFQYYREEENGRGNFPPRFSGLQFPNYSSELNVNALELDDSALYLCASSPRDRINEQFFGPGTRLTVL.

In its sample, this clone was seen a few times. The chain has TRBV5-1 and TRBJ2-3; D is unresolved. Trimming pared 2 bases from V and 3 bases from J, leaving 13 bases between. The CDR3 contains 15 residues. Germline-derived CDR1 and CDR2 are SGHRS and YFSETQ. The CDR3 region is CASSLGMTITDTQYF. DNA for the CDR3: TGCGCCAGCAGCTTAGGGATGACGATAACAGATACGCAGTATTTT.

The V gene is TRBV15, the J gene TRBJ2-5; weak D call: TRBD1 (5 bases). V was cut by 1 base and J by 0 bases, with 12 bases left in between. This CDR3 is built from 16 residues. CDR1 is LNHNV and CDR2 is YYDKDF in the germline V gene (reference sequence). The CDR3, as DNA: TGTGCCACCAGCAGAGGATTAGGGGCCTACCAAGAGACCCAGTACTTC. This translates into CATSRGLGAYQETQYF.

The chain recombines TRBV9 with TRBJ2-5, with 7 bases fitting TRBD1. V was pared by 0 bases and J by 5 bases, with 10 bases of the junction left unmatched. Germline assignment: CDR1 SGDLS and CDR2 YYNGEE. This CDR3 spans 16 amino acids. The CDR3 DNA sequence: TGTGCCAGCAGCGTAGGGGTAGACAGGGTAAGCGAGACCCAGTACTTC. This sequence encodes CASSVGVDRVSETQYF.

The V gene is TRBV6-4, the J gene TRBJ2-7, with a weak D call TRBD2 (6 bases). The V and J ends lost 4 bases and 0 bases respectively, with 16 bases between them. Germline lookup yields CDR1 MRHNA and CDR2 SNTAGT. The CDR3 runs to 16 residues. The CDR3 region has the DNA TGTGCCAGCAGTGTCCCCGGGCGGGAAAACTCCTACGAGCAGTACTTC. Protein: CASSVPGRENSYEQYF.

This clone appeared a few times. This chain joins TRBV10-3 and TRBJ2-2; 8 bases line up with TRBD1. V dropped 5 bases and J dropped 5; count of bases not matched to a gene: 7. The CDR3 extends over 15 amino acids. CDR1 ENHRY and CDR2 SYGVKD come from the germline V gene. This chain's CDR3 is CAISFGQGGTGELFF. CDR3 bases: TGTGCCATCAGTTTCGGACAGGGAGGAACCGGGGAGCTGTTTTTT.

The V and J genes are TRBV25-1 and TRBJ2-1, with 10 bases identical to TRBD2. The CDR3 runs to 12 residues. In germline, CDR1 is MGHDK, CDR2 SYGVNS. Trimming cost V 6 bases and J 9 bases; bases outside gene matches: 2. The CDR3 DNA follows: TGTGCCAGCAGAGCGGGAGGGGTTGAGCAGTTCTTC. It specifies CASRAGGVEQFF.